What follows are 28 T cell receptor beta chains derived from one specimen sequenced in a study of T-cell reconstitution after alpha-beta-depleted transplantation in children. The library targeted TCRbeta and was prepared with unique molecular identifiers. Each CDR3 protein gets one entry after TCRdb re-called the PCR reads with MiXCR. The sample includes roughly 300,000 distinct CDR3 sequences, 9.9% of them seen just once. The source material was PBMCs from the stem cell graft donor, sampled from the stem cell graft. Receptor source: a human donor who donated a stem cell graft to a child with SCID.

The chain carries TRBV5-1 and TRBJ2-2, with D perhaps TRBD1 (6 bases). The CDR3 has 16 residues. CDR1 is SGHRS, CDR2 YFSETQ, per germline. V was trimmed by 5 bases and J by 0 bases, leaving 14 bases between them. Here the CDR3 reads CASSLQGTTNTGELFF. The DNA of the CDR3 is TGCGCCAGCAGTCTCCAGGGGACAACGAACACCGGGGAGCTGTTTTTT.

The chain carries TRBV4-1 and TRBJ2-5; 7 positions agree with TRBD2. Germline values: CDR1 MGHRA, CDR2 YSYEKL. J lost 1 base, V lost 1 base, and 6 bases had no gene match. The CDR3 contains 16 residues. CDR3 bases: TGCGCCAGCAGCCAAGTATTTACTAGCGTCCAAGAGACCCAGTACTTC. Residues: CASSQVFTSVQETQYF.

This clonotype was seen a few times. J is TRBJ1-1 and V is TRBV7-2; D gene uncertain. The ends were cut back, 2 bases at V and 0 bases at J, with 7 bases in the middle. The CDR3 has 14 residues. Germline CDR1 and CDR2: SGHTA and FQGNSA. The CDR3 region is CASSLRRLNTEAFF. The CDR3 DNA reads TGTGCCAGCAGCTTAAGGAGATTGAACACTGAAGCTTTCTTT.

This rearrangement joins TRBV5-1 to TRBJ2-1; D uncertain. The CDR3 runs to 14 residues. Germline V lookup: CDR1 SGHRS, CDR2 YFSETQ. V was pared by 1 base and J by 4 bases, with 9 bases between. Written as DNA, the CDR3 is TGCGCCAGCAGCTTGCACCTAGGTTACAATGAGCAGTTCTTC. Protein sequence: CASSLHLGYNEQFF.

The chain carries TRBV5-1 and TRBJ2-7; perhaps TRBD2 as D (6 bases). Trimming removed 4 bases from V and 2 bases from J, with 10 bases in between. Per germline, CDR1 SGHRS and CDR2 YFSETQ. CDR3 length: 13 residues. As DNA, the CDR3 is TGCGCCAGCAGCCGGGACTGGGCCTACGAGCAGTACTTC. Protein: CASSRDWAYEQYF.

J is TRBJ1-1 and V is TRBV12-3 or TRBV12-4, with 8 nucleotides matching TRBD1. Unmatched junction bases numbered 8, after V lost 7 bases and J lost 4 bases. The CDR3 loop spans 14 amino acids. The CDR3 protein is CASTKTGDFTEAFF. For the CDR3, the DNA is TGTGCCAGCACTAAGACAGGGGATTTCACTGAAGCTTTCTTT.

This clonotype was found a few times. The chain uses TRBV7-8 and TRBJ2-2; the D gene is possibly TRBD1 (6 bases). CDR1 is SGHVS and CDR2 is FQNEAQ in the germline V gene. The CDR3 loop spans 17 amino acids. The ends were cut back, 8 bases at V and 1 base at J, with 20 bases in the middle. The CDR3 DNA is TGTGCCAGCTATCCTATTTTTCTGGGACAGAACACCGGGGAGCTGTTTTTT. This encodes CASYPIFLGQNTGELFF.

This clonotype has only a few counts. The chain combines TRBV6-5 with TRBJ2-1, with D perhaps matching TRBD2 (5 bases). The V gene lost 0 bases and the J gene lost 0 bases, with 15 bases spanning the gap. This CDR3 comprises 18 residues. CDR1 and CDR2 from the germline V gene are MNHEY and SVGAGI. For the CDR3, the DNA is TGTGCCAGCAGTTACTCTACGGCTATCGGGATCTCCTACAATGAGCAGTTCTTC. Amino acid sequence: CASSYSTAIGISYNEQFF.

This clonotype was detected many times. The CDR3 is CASSRQGGGTDTQYF. DNA for the CDR3: TGTGCCAGCAGCCGACAGGGTGGGGGCACAGATACGCAGTATTTT. This chain connects TRBV6-1 to TRBJ2-3, with 7 bases matching TRBD1. CDR3 length: 15 amino acids. Germline CDR1 MNHNS, CDR2 SASEGT. The V and J ends lost 6 bases and 1 base, in that order; junction bases with no gene match: 7.

The chain couples TRBV7-8 to TRBJ2-1; TRBD1 matches 8 bases. Germline assignment: CDR1 SGHVS and CDR2 FQNEAQ. With 3 bases clipped from V and 5 bases from J, the junction kept 3 bases outside the gene matches. This CDR3 has 14 amino acids. CDR3 loop: CASSFGTGDNEQFF. The CDR3 DNA reads TGTGCCAGCAGCTTCGGGACAGGTGACAATGAGCAGTTCTTC.

This clonotype was counted a few times. V is TRBV20-1 and J is TRBJ2-2; 8 nucleotides align to TRBD2. CDR1 is DFQATT, CDR2 SNEGSKA, per germline (reference sequence). After removal of 0 bases from V and 4 bases from J, the junction contained 7 bases not matched to a gene. CDR3 length equals 16 residues. CDR3 in DNA: TGCAGTGCTAGAGATCGAGCGGGGGCTCTCACCGGGGAGCTGTTTTTT. This sequence encodes CSARDRAGALTGELFF.

Ten or more counts support this clonotype. The gene calls are TRBV24-1 and TRBJ2-4; D perhaps matches TRBD2 (5 bases). Germline-derived CDR1 and CDR2 are KGHDR and SFDVKD. The CDR3 has 15 amino acids. V lost 9 bases to trimming and J lost 0 bases, with 14 bases between them. DNA of the CDR3: TGTGCCACCCTCCTAGCTGGAGAAGCCAAAAACATTCAGTACTTC. This encodes CATLLAGEAKNIQYF.

Many counts were recorded for this clonotype. The chain joins TRBV5-1 to TRBJ2-7; possible D gene TRBD2, 5 bases. In germline, CDR1 is SGHRS, CDR2 YFSETQ. CDR3 length: 14 residues. Trimming left V 4 bases short and J 2 bases short, with 13 bases between. The CDR3 DNA sequence: TGCGCCAGCAGCGAATCAGGAGGACCCTACGAGCAGTACTTC. This codes for CASSESGGPYEQYF.

The V and J genes are TRBV6-5 and TRBJ2-2; D perhaps matches TRBD1 (6 bases). CDR3 size: 14 residues. The germline CDR1 and CDR2 sequences are MNHEY and SVGAGI. Trimming pared 3 bases from V and 3 bases from J, leaving 8 bases between. The CDR3 sequence is CASSYYRDTGELFF. The CDR3 coding sequence is TGTGCCAGCAGTTATTACAGGGACACCGGGGAGCTGTTTTTT.

The chain uses TRBV11-2 and TRBJ2-6; D is uncertain. The CDR3 runs 13 residues. Germline CDR1 and CDR2: SGHAT and FQNNGV. The V end lost 6 bases, the J end lost 3 bases, and 6 bases lay between the germline ends. The CDR3 region is CASRMGGANVLTF. CDR3 nucleotides: TGTGCCAGCAGGATGGGTGGGGCCAACGTCCTGACTTTC.

The chain employs TRBV18 and TRBJ1-3; D is unresolved. The V gene lost 8 bases and the J gene lost 0 bases, with 11 bases spanning the gap. CDR1 and CDR2 (germline): KGHSH, LQKENI. There are 14 residues in the CDR3. The CDR3 nucleotides read TGTGCCAGCCTAAACGCGGGCTCTGGAAACACCATATATTTT. Its translation is CASLNAGSGNTIYF. Drawing the rest from reference TRBV18 and TRBJ1-3, the complete variable domain is NAGVMQNPRHLVRRRGQEARLRCSPMKGHSHVYWYRQLPEEGLKFMVYLQKENIIDESGMPKERFSAEFPKEGPSILRIQQVVRGDSAAYFCASLNAGSGNTIYFGEGSWLTVV.

This clonotype turned up a few times. This sequence joins TRBV2 and TRBJ2-3, with D possibly TRBD1 on 6 matching bases. Germline values: CDR1 SNHLY, CDR2 FYNNEI. The CDR3 has 14 amino acids. Trimming took off 4 bases at V and 6 bases at J, with 14 bases between the two ends. The CDR3 sequence: CASSGQEDLDTQYF. The CDR3 DNA reads as TGTGCCAGCAGTGGACAGGAAGATTTGGATACGCAGTATTTT.

This clonotype has more than one count but fewer than ten. CDR3 bases: TGTGCCAGCAGTTACGGTATTGGGGTGTCCGGGGAGCTGTTTTTT. Protein product: CASSYGIGVSGELFF. The chain uses TRBV6-5 and TRBJ2-2; no clear D gene. Trimming removed 2 bases at V and 6 bases at J, with 13 bases between. There are 15 residues in the CDR3. CDR1 is MNHEY and CDR2 is SVGAGI in the germline V gene.

The chain employs TRBV2 and TRBJ1-6, with D possibly being TRBD1 (5 bases). Germline assignment: CDR1 SNHLY and CDR2 FYNNEI. The V and J ends lost 1 base and 16 bases respectively, with 11 bases between them. This CDR3 comprises 12 residues. Here the CDR3 DNA reads TGTGCCAGCAGTGAAGGGGTCGGGACTCTCCACTTT. Translation: CASSEGVGTLHF.

The sample holds a few counts of this clonotype. The V and J genes are TRBV18 and TRBJ1-2; D is perhaps TRBD1 (5 bases). This CDR3 has 13 amino acids. Germline CDR1 and CDR2: KGHSH and LQKENI. Trimming stripped 3 bases from V and 8 bases from J, with 13 bases between. The CDR3 protein is CASSPQGVGGYTF. CDR3 DNA: TGTGCCAGCTCACCCCAGGGTGTTGGCGGCTACACCTTC.

This clonotype was counted many times. The chain uses TRBV10-1 and TRBJ2-2; D gene ambiguous. Deletions cut 2 bases from V and 4 bases from J, with 8 bases between. This CDR3 has 14 amino acids. Germline loops: CDR1 WNHNN, CDR2 SYGVQD (reference sequence). CDR3 in DNA: TGCGCCAGCAGTGAGGGATCATCCACCGGGGAGCTGTTTTTT. This codes for CASSEGSSTGELFF.

This clonotype has just a few counts. This chain connects TRBV12-3 or TRBV12-4 to TRBJ1-1; D might be TRBD1 (5 bases). There are 15 residues in the CDR3. V shed 2 bases and J shed 0 bases, with 10 bases lying between them. The CDR3 is CASSLNGGMNTEAFF. In DNA, the CDR3 is TGTGCCAGCAGTTTAAATGGGGGAATGAACACTGAAGCTTTCTTT.

In its sample, this clonotype was seen a few times. As DNA, the CDR3 is TGCGCCAGCAGCCAAGATGATTACGGAGGCAGAATCACAGATACGCAGTATTTT. The encoded protein is CASSQDDYGGRITDTQYF. The rearrangement links TRBV4-1 to TRBJ2-3; D is perhaps TRBD2 (5 bases). Germline-derived CDR1 and CDR2 are MGHRA and YSYEKL. This CDR3 has 18 amino acids. Deletions cut 0 bases from V and 2 bases from J, with 18 bases between.

At least ten counts were recorded for this clonotype. V gene TRBV5-6 combines with J gene TRBJ2-3, with D possibly matching TRBD2 (5 bases). This CDR3 is 16 amino acids long. V lost 1 base, J lost 0 bases, and 12 bases lay in between. CDR1 is SGHDT, CDR2 YYEEEE, per germline. The CDR3 DNA follows: TGTGCCAGCAGCTTGTGGAGGAAACTTAGCACAGATACGCAGTATTTT. It translates to CASSLWRKLSTDTQYF.

The chain recombines TRBV6-5 with TRBJ1-2; unclear D gene. This CDR3 region has 16 residues. V lost 0 bases and J 0 bases, leaving 11 bases between the germline ends. Germline loops: CDR1 MNHEY, CDR2 SVGAGI. The DNA for the CDR3 is TGTGCCAGCAGTTACTCCCCAGGCCCAGCTAACTATGGCTACACCTTC. Translating gives CASSYSPGPANYGYTF.

This clonotype was detected a few times. The rearrangement uses TRBV2 and TRBJ2-5, with 11 bases matching TRBD2. The CDR3 is 16 amino acids. The V gene end was trimmed by 4 bases and the J gene end by 0 bases; junction bases not matched to a gene: 4. Germline loops: CDR1 SNHLY, CDR2 FYNNEI. The CDR3 coding sequence is TGTGCCAGCAGTGTGATACTAGCGGGGGACCAAGAGACCCAGTACTTC. The encoded protein is CASSVILAGDQETQYF.

There are a few counts of this clonotype. The chain carries TRBV7-9 and TRBJ2-1; D is tentatively TRBD1 or TRBD2 (5 bases each). The germline CDR1 and CDR2 sequences are SEHNR and FQNEAQ (reference sequence). Between the trimmed V and J ends, which lost 1 base and 6 bases, there was a span of 19 bases. The CDR3 has 17 residues. CDR3 in DNA: TGTGCCAGCAGCTTAGGAAGGGGAAGCGGTCTTCTCAATGAGCAGTTCTTC. This translates into CASSLGRGSGLLNEQFF.

The chain recombines TRBV20-1 with TRBJ2-2, with 7 bases matching TRBD1. The trim removed 3 bases at V and 2 bases at J, leaving 6 bases unmatched. Germline V gene data show CDR1 as DFQATT and CDR2 as SNEGSKA (reference sequence). The CDR3 runs to 15 residues. The CDR3 region is CSARMRTGNTGELFF. The CDR3 DNA reads TGCAGTGCTAGGATGCGGACAGGAAACACCGGGGAGCTGTTTTTT.